A selection of T cell receptor beta chains follows, all from one sample in a study of long-term antiretroviral therapy in people with HIV. Sequenced by immunoSEQ multiplex PCR; TCRdb stores in-frame clones only, minus some. This sample has tens of thousands of clones, with roughly 78% found just once. Sequenced material: unsorted PBMCs, taken 3.4 years after starting antiretroviral therapy. These receptor sequences come from a young man with HIV. Both conserved end residues are part of each CDR3. The D gene is left open where the match is weak. Rows may omit the clone size; those that give it use once, few, many or a size class.

j_gene	v_gene	d_gene	abundance	CDR3aa	CDR3nt
TRBJ1-2	TRBV7-9	TRBD1	NA	CASSGIQGFSVNGYTF	TGTGCCAGCAGCGGGATACAGGGGTTCTCGGTAAATGGCTACACCTTC
TRBJ1-3	TRBV6-1	TRBD1	NA	CASSELRGQLSGNTIYF	TGTGCCAGCAGTGAATTAAGGGGACAGCTTTCTGGAAACACCATATATTTT
TRBJ1-1	TRBV6-5	NA	NA	CASSSSGVGTFF	TGTGCCAGCAGTTCATCAGGGGTAGGGACTTTCTTT
TRBJ2-1	TRBV7-8	NA	NA	CASSLAPGGYNEQFF	TGTGCCAGCAGCTTAGCTCCTGGGGGATACAATGAGCAGTTCTTC
TRBJ1-2	TRBV7-2	TRBD1	few	CASSAGTGLSGGYTF	TGTGCCAGCAGCGCCGGGACAGGACTGTCGGGCGGCTACACCTTC
TRBJ1-1	TRBV4-3	NA	NA	CASSQDKGWQGKDTEAFF	TGCGCCAGCAGCCAAGACAAGGGGTGGCAGGGGAAGGACACTGAAGCTTTCTTT
TRBJ2-7	TRBV12-5	NA	few	CASAPGLGYEQYF	TGTGCTAGTGCCCCAGGATTGGGCTACGAGCAGTACTTC
TRBJ1-5	TRBV20-1	NA	NA	CSARGDQPQHF	TGCAGTGCTAGAGGGGATCAGCCCCAGCATTTT
TRBJ2-1	TRBV28	NA	NA	CASNLGNEQFF	TGTGCCAGTAACCTAGGGAATGAGCAGTTCTTC
TRBJ1-1	TRBV9	NA	NA	CASSPNSAMNTEAFF	TGTGCCAGCAGCCCCAATTCAGCCATGAACACTGAAGCTTTCTTT
TRBJ2-2	TRBV13	NA	once	CASSFGTGELFF	TGTGCCAGCAGCTTTGGCACCGGGGAGCTGTTTTTT
TRBJ2-6	TRBV29-1	NA	NA	CSVARDVDSGANVLTF	TGCAGCGTTGCGCGGGACGTAGACTCTGGGGCCAACGTCCTGACTTTC
TRBJ2-2	TRBV5-6	NA	NA	CASSLWTLVTGELFF	TGTGCCAGCAGCTTGTGGACGTTGGTCACCGGGGAGCTGTTTTTT
TRBJ2-1	TRBV14	NA	NA	CASSGHQHNEQFF	TGTGCCAGCAGCGGACACCAGCACAATGAGCAGTTCTTC
TRBJ2-3	TRBV6-6	NA	NA	CASSYSGGNTDTQYF	TGTGCCAGCAGTTACTCGGGGGGAAACACAGATACGCAGTATTTT
TRBJ2-1	TRBV28	NA	NA	CASSLVQREQFF	TGTGCCAGCAGTTTAGTCCAACGAGAGCAGTTCTTC
TRBJ2-4	TRBV4-3	NA	NA	CASSLGHDSLAKNIQYF	TGCGCCAGCAGCCTGGGACACGACTCCTTAGCCAAAAACATTCAGTACTTC
TRBJ1-3	TRBV6-6	NA	NA	CASSPGISGNTIYF	TGTGCCAGCAGTCCCGGGATCTCTGGAAACACCATATATTTT
TRBJ2-1	TRBV4-1	TRBD2	NA	CASSQPSGTSVNEQFF	TGCGCCAGCAGCCAACCCTCCGGGACTAGCGTCAATGAGCAGTTCTTC
TRBJ2-1	TRBV11-2	NA	NA	CASSFLGETATPKYNEQFF	TGTGCCAGCAGCTTCCTAGGAGAAACAGCCACACCAAAATACAATGAGCAGTTCTTC
TRBJ2-1	TRBV5-5	TRBD2	NA	CASSLRLAGAYNEQFF	TGTGCCAGCAGCTTGCGGCTAGCGGGCGCCTACAATGAGCAGTTCTTC
TRBJ1-2	TRBV5-6	NA	few	CASSFGRYNYGYTF	TGTGCCAGCAGCTTTGGGCGGTATAACTATGGCTACACCTTC
TRBJ2-1	TRBV19	TRBD1	NA	CASSPDRGSYNEQFF	TGTGCCAGTAGTCCCGACAGGGGGAGTTACAATGAGCAGTTCTTC
TRBJ2-7	TRBV18	NA	NA	CASSRGQIYEQYF	TGTGCCAGCTCACGGGGCCAGATCTACGAGCAGTACTTC
TRBJ1-1	TRBV5-5	NA	NA	CASSSKWQNTEAFF	TGTGCCAGCAGCTCGAAGTGGCAGAACACTGAAGCTTTCTTT
TRBJ1-1	TRBV9	TRBD1	NA	CASSDDRGPTEAFF	TGTGCCAGCAGCGATGACAGGGGGCCGACTGAAGCTTTCTTT
TRBJ2-7	TRBV2	TRBD1	NA	CASSATGTASYEQYF	TGTGCCAGCAGTGCGACCGGGACAGCCTCCTACGAGCAGTACTTC
TRBJ2-1	TRBV6-1	NA	NA	CASIELNEQFF	TGTGCCAGCATAGAACTGAATGAGCAGTTCTTC
TRBJ2-6	TRBV4-3	NA	NA	CASSQEPGAGANVLTF	TGCGCCAGCAGCCAAGAGCCAGGGGCAGGGGCCAACGTCCTGACTTTC
TRBJ2-5	TRBV5-8	TRBD2	NA	CATGEWGTRETQYF	TGTGCCACCGGCGAATGGGGGACTAGAGAGACCCAGTACTTC
TRBJ1-5	TRBV9	NA	NA	CASSVGGGNQPQHF	TGTGCCAGCAGCGTAGGGGGGGGCAATCAGCCCCAGCATTTT
TRBJ2-3	TRBV5-1	NA	NA	CASSLGSDTQYF	TGCGCCAGCAGCCTGGGATCCGATACGCAGTATTTT
TRBJ2-3	TRBV7-9	TRBD2	NA	CASSLSRGLAGGGADTQYF	TGTGCCAGCAGCCTTAGTCGGGGACTAGCGGGAGGAGGCGCAGATACGCAGTATTTT
TRBJ2-7	TRBV6-6	TRBD1	NA	CASSGQGASYEQYF	TGTGCCAGCAGTGGACAGGGGGCCTCCTACGAGCAGTACTTC
TRBJ2-1	TRBV6-1	TRBD1	NA	CASSARTGGNNEQFF	TGTGCCAGCAGTGCACGGACAGGGGGAAACAATGAGCAGTTCTTC
TRBJ1-5	TRBV29-1	NA	once	CSVRYGSNQPQHF	TGCAGCGTTCGTTATGGGAGCAATCAGCCCCAGCATTTT
TRBJ1-1	TRBV28	NA	once	CASSLDGMNTEAFF	TGTGCCAGCAGTTTAGACGGGATGAACACTGAAGCTTTCTTT
TRBJ2-1	TRBV2	TRBD2	NA	CASSTLLTSGSYNEQFF	TGTGCCAGCAGTACCCTACTGACTAGCGGCTCCTACAATGAGCAGTTCTTC
TRBJ1-4	TRBV5-1	TRBD1	NA	CASSQGQGAGEKLFF	TGCGCCAGCAGCCAAGGACAGGGGGCGGGTGAAAAACTGTTTTTT
TRBJ1-5	TRBV6-1	TRBD1	NA	CASSELTGGVYSNQPQHF	TGTGCCAGCAGTGAGTTGACAGGGGGCGTGTATAGCAATCAGCCCCAGCATTTT
TRBJ2-1	TRBV10-3	NA	NA	CAISESIGPGTYNEQFF	TGTGCCATCAGTGAGTCGATCGGCCCCGGGACCTACAATGAGCAGTTCTTC
TRBJ1-1	TRBV13	NA	NA	CASSSMGNTEAFF	TGTGCCAGCAGCTCCATGGGGAACACTGAAGCTTTCTTT
TRBJ2-1	TRBV28	NA	NA	CASSYRAPKSNEQFF	TGTGCCAGCAGTTACCGGGCCCCAAAATCGAATGAGCAGTTCTTC
TRBJ1-2	TRBV28	TRBD1	NA	CASSLTGRDGYTF	TGTGCCAGCAGCCTGACAGGGCGCGATGGCTACACCTTC
TRBJ2-1	TRBV5-1	TRBD2	NA	CASSLIAGGPRNEQFF	TGCGCCAGCAGCCTTATAGCGGGAGGGCCGCGGAATGAGCAGTTCTTC
TRBJ2-5	TRBV7-2	TRBD2	few	CASNRDSLAGVQETQYF	TGTGCCAGCAACAGAGACAGTTTAGCGGGGGTCCAAGAGACCCAGTACTTC
TRBJ1-2	TRBV27	NA	NA	CASSYQATNYGYTF	TGTGCCAGCAGTTATCAGGCTACTAACTATGGCTACACCTTC